Shown below are 21 T cell receptor beta chains from a single sample sequenced in a study of CD8+CD57+ T cells in acquired aplastic anemia. Investigators profiled TCR beta VDJ and CDR3 from genomic DNA template. TCRdb independently ran MiXCR on the reads; one entry per CDR3 protein. This repertoire shows under 200,000 distinct CDR3 sequences, just under 45% found once; its top ten account for approximately 1%. Sequenced: sorted CD4+, CD8+, or CD8+CD57+ T cells (not recorded which) from PBMCs. These receptors all stem from a human donor in good health.

Concerning this clonotype itself: This may arise from a read error, as a much more abundant clone is one base away. In nucleotides, the CDR3 is TGTGCCAGCAGCTGGACAGGAAATTCCTACGAGCAGTACTTC. Its protein is CASSWTGNSYEQYF. The rearrangement joins TRBV5-4 to TRBJ2-7, with TRBD1 matching 7 bases. The CDR3 covers 14 residues. Germline V gene data show CDR1 as SGHNT and CDR2 as YYREEE (reference sequence). The ends lost 3 bases at V and 1 base at J; junction bases unmatched: 4. The full variable domain, in which reference TRBV5-4 and TRBJ2-7 provide the parts outside the CDR3, is ETGVTQSPTHLIKTRGQQVTLRCSSQSGHNTVSWYQQALGQGPQFIFQYYREEENGRGNFPPRFSGLQFPNYSSELNVNALELDDSALYLCASSWTGNSYEQYFGPGTRLTVT.

The V and J genes are TRBV6-5 and TRBJ1-1; D may be TRBD1 (6 bases). The CDR3 totals 12 residues. Trimming removed 6 bases from V and 7 bases from J, with 12 bases in between. Per the germline V gene, CDR1 is MNHEY and CDR2 is SVGAGI. CDR3 sequence reads: CASSYRVDEAFF. The CDR3 DNA reads TGTGCCAGCAGCTACAGGGTTGATGAAGCTTTCTTT.

This clonotype was seen repeatedly, ten times or more. The chain joins TRBV20-1 to TRBJ2-1, with TRBD2 as a possible D gene (5 bases). CDR3 length: 12 amino acids. Looked up from germline, CDR1 is DFQATT and CDR2 is SNEGSKA (reference sequence). V was shortened by 4 bases and J by 4 bases, with 8 bases between the two germline ends. The CDR3 DNA reads TGCAGTGCTACCCGGGAATACAATGAGCAGTTCTTC. This encodes CSATREYNEQFF.

This clonotype has ten or more counts. This chain links TRBV6-1 with TRBJ2-7; 8 bases map to TRBD1. The germline V gene has CDR1 MNHNS and CDR2 SASEGT. J gave up 6 bases and V 3 bases, and 13 bases lay outside the gene matches. The CDR3 has 16 amino acids. CDR3 residues: CASSEGATGALSEQYF. Written as DNA, the CDR3 is TGTGCCAGCAGTGAGGGGGCGACAGGGGCTCTGTCCGAGCAGTACTTC.

The chain couples TRBV18 to TRBJ2-3; D call uncertain. The CDR3 totals 12 residues. V gave up 1 base and J gave up 5 bases, with 4 bases separating them. CDR1 is KGHSH and CDR2 is LQKENI in the germline V gene. The CDR3 bases are TGTGCCAGCTCACCACAGGGAGATACGCAGTATTTT. Translation: CASSPQGDTQYF. Complete variable domain (other parts from reference TRBV18 and TRBJ2-3): NAGVMQNPRHLVRRRGQEARLRCSPMKGHSHVYWYRQLPEEGLKFMVYLQKENIIDESGMPKERFSAEFPKEGPSILRIQQVVRGDSAAYFCASSPQGDTQYFGPGTRLTVL.

This clonotype was counted at least ten times. J is TRBJ1-1 and V is TRBV9, with a weak D call TRBD1 (5 bases). Germline lookup yields CDR1 SGDLS and CDR2 YYNGEE. This CDR3 has 13 amino acids. V was pared by 0 bases and J by 11 bases, with 14 bases between. DNA of the CDR3: TGTGCCAGCAGCGTAGCTGATGGGACCACGGCTTTCTTT. Translation: CASSVADGTTAFF.

The sample holds many counts of this clonotype. V usage is TRBV7-9 and J usage is TRBJ1-2; possible D gene TRBD1, 5 bases. V was trimmed by 7 bases and J by 7 bases, leaving 25 bases between them. The germline V gene encodes CDR1 SEHNR and CDR2 FQNEAQ (reference sequence). The CDR3 covers 16 residues. DNA of the CDR3: TGTGCCAGCACCACCTCAATCGGGGGGACTTTGCTTGGCTACACCTTC. Amino acid sequence: CASTTSIGGTLLGYTF.

This clonotype was observed many times. CDR3 sequence (DNA): TGCAGTGCTCGTCAGAATCCCTCCTACGAGCAGTACTTC. This translates into CSARQNPSYEQYF. V usage is TRBV20-1 and J usage is TRBJ2-7; D gene uncertain. Germline lookup yields CDR1 DFQATT and CDR2 SNEGSKA (reference sequence). The length of the CDR3 is 13 residues. Trimming left V 5 bases short and J 0 bases short, with 11 bases between.

This clonotype was recorded at least ten times. The chain recombines TRBV7-2 with TRBJ1-2; D may be TRBD1 (6 bases). Germline V gene data show CDR1 as SGHTA and CDR2 as FQGNSA. The CDR3 runs to 14 residues. Trimming removed 5 bases from V and 4 bases from J, with 14 bases in between. The CDR3 spells CASSARTDPYGYTF. The CDR3 region has the DNA TGTGCCAGCAGCGCGCGGACAGATCCCTATGGCTACACCTTC.

Only a few counts were recorded for this clonotype. The chain combines TRBV13 with TRBJ2-2; the match to TRBD2 covers 14 bases. V was pared by 3 bases and J by 6 bases, with 18 bases of the junction left unmatched. The CDR3 sequence is 21 residues long. Germline values: CDR1 PRHDT, CDR2 FYEKMQ (reference sequence). The CDR3 nucleotides read TGTGCCAGCAGCTTTGGCCGACTAGCGGGAGGGCCTGAGGGGAAGGCCGGGGAGCTGTTTTTT. It yields the protein CASSFGRLAGGPEGKAGELFF.

Turning to this clonotype: A much larger clonotype is one base distant, so this may be a read error. The rearrangement joins TRBV25-1 to TRBJ2-3; TRBD2 is a possible D gene (5 bases). CDR3 length: 15 residues. Germline values: CDR1 MGHDK, CDR2 SYGVNS. Trimming cost V 5 bases and J 5 bases, with 17 bases left between them. CDR3 nucleotide sequence: TGTGCCAGCAGTTACTCGAGAAGGGAGCAAGATACGCAGTATTTT. This sequence encodes CASSYSRREQDTQYF.

This clonotype was detected many times. The V and J genes are TRBV9 and TRBJ2-2, with D possibly being TRBD1 or TRBD2 (5 bases each). This CDR3 contains 14 residues. V was cut by 0 bases and J by 8 bases, with 11 bases left in between. From germline, CDR1 is SGDLS and CDR2 YYNGEE. The CDR3 loop reads CASSVGDPRGELFF. DNA for the CDR3: TGTGCCAGCAGCGTAGGGGACCCGCGGGGGGAGCTGTTTTTT. Drawing the rest from reference TRBV9 and TRBJ2-2, the complete variable domain is DSGVTQTPKHLITATGQRVTLRCSPRSGDLSVYWYQQSLDQGLQFLIQYYNGEERAKGNILERFSAQQFPDLHSELNLSSLELGDSALYFCASSVGDPRGELFFGEGSRLTVL.

This clonotype appeared many times. The rearrangement joins TRBV5-5 to TRBJ2-6; D is possibly TRBD2 (6 bases). The V and J ends lost 1 base and 3 bases respectively, with 11 bases between them. Germline lookup yields CDR1 SGHKS and CDR2 YYEKEE (reference sequence). This CDR3 region has 16 residues. CDR3 sequence reads: CASSLLGGNGANVLTF. The CDR3 DNA sequence: TGTGCCAGCAGCTTGCTGGGCGGGAATGGGGCCAACGTCCTGACTTTC.

This clonotype was observed a few times. V and J are TRBV6-1 and TRBJ2-3, with 12 bases that match TRBD2. The CDR3 is 17 residues long. V shed 7 bases, J shed 3 bases, and the junction held 11 bases outside the gene matches. Germline CDR1 MNHNS, CDR2 SASEGT. As DNA, the CDR3 is TGTGCCAGCAATAAGGCTAGCGGGGGGGGTTGGACAGATACGCAGTATTTT. Translated: CASNKASGGGWTDTQYF.

This clonotype was recorded only once. The chain employs TRBV29-1 and TRBJ2-1, with TRBD2 matching 10 bases. CDR3 size: 15 residues. The V gene's germline CDR1 is SQVTM and CDR2 ANQGSEA. Germline trimming cut 5 bases from V and 0 bases from J; bases unmatched to any gene: 4. As DNA, the CDR3 is TGCAGCGTTCCTAGCGGGGGAAGCTCCTACAATGAGCAGTTCTTC. Its translation: CSVPSGGSSYNEQFF.

As for this clonotype: A much larger clone differs from this one at a single base, so this may be a read error. This chain joins TRBV7-8 and TRBJ1-5, with D tentatively TRBD1 (5 bases). This CDR3 has 16 residues. Deletions cut 4 bases from V and 7 bases from J, with 20 bases between. CDR1 SGHVS and CDR2 FQNEAQ come from the germline V gene. The CDR3 sequence: CASSWGIRRAGQPQHF. The DNA for the CDR3 is TGTGCCAGCAGCTGGGGGATCCGCAGGGCCGGCCAGCCCCAGCATTTT. Full variable domain (rest looked up from reference TRBV7-8 and TRBJ1-5): GAGVSQSPRYKVAKRGQDVALRCDPISGHVSLFWYQQALGQGPEFLTYFQNEAQLDKSGLPSDRFFAERPEGSVSTLKIQRTQQEDSAVYLCASSWGIRRAGQPQHFGDGTRLSIL.

This clonotype was detected ten times or more. V usage is TRBV20-1 and J usage is TRBJ1-2, with TRBD1 identical over 12 bases. CDR1 DFQATT and CDR2 SNEGSKA come from the germline V gene (reference sequence). J gave up 4 bases and V 0 bases, and 6 bases lay outside the gene matches. CDR3 length: 16 amino acids. The CDR3 reads CSARDLGTGGIYGYTF. CDR3 bases: TGCAGTGCTAGAGATCTTGGGACAGGGGGCATCTATGGCTACACCTTC.

V is TRBV5-4 and J is TRBJ2-2; D gene uncertain. V lost 1 base, J lost 1 base, and 5 bases lay in between. This CDR3 comprises 14 residues. The germline gives CDR1 SGHNT, CDR2 YYREEE (reference sequence). The CDR3 here is CASSLTLNTGELFF. CDR3 nucleotide sequence: TGTGCCAGCAGCTTGACTCTGAACACCGGGGAGCTGTTTTTT.

This clonotype showed up just a few times. The gene calls are TRBV7-9 and TRBJ2-5; D not resolved. Germline assignment: CDR1 SEHNR and CDR2 FQNEAQ (reference sequence). The V and J ends lost 5 bases and 2 bases respectively, with 9 bases between them. This CDR3 spans 13 amino acids. The CDR3 protein is CASSNGLQETQYF. The CDR3 coding sequence is TGTGCCAGCAGCAACGGGCTACAAGAGACCCAGTACTTC. Using reference TRBV7-9 and TRBJ2-5 for the parts outside the CDR3, the full variable domain is DTGVSQNPRHKITKRGQNVTFRCDPISEHNRLYWYRQTLGQGPEFLTYFQNEAQLEKSRLLSDRFSAERPKGSFSTLEIQRTEQGDSAMYLCASSNGLQETQYFGPGTRLLVL.

This clonotype was counted at least ten times. The J gene is TRBJ2-3, the V gene TRBV20-1, with TRBD2 matching 15 bases. Germline V CDR1 and CDR2: DFQATT, SNEGSKA (reference sequence). The CDR3 loop spans 16 amino acids. V was pared by 6 bases and J by 0 bases, with 4 bases of the junction left unmatched. CDR3 amino acids: CSAGLAGGRSTDTQYF. The CDR3 nucleotides read TGCAGTGCCGGACTAGCGGGGGGGCGGAGCACAGATACGCAGTATTTT.

This clonotype has at least ten counts. J is TRBJ2-3 and V is TRBV20-1; TRBD1 matches 9 bases. This CDR3 spans 15 amino acids. CDR1 and CDR2 (germline): DFQATT, SNEGSKA (reference sequence). With 6 bases clipped from V and 1 base from J, the junction kept 8 bases outside the gene matches. The DNA of the CDR3 is TGCAGTGCGCCGCCGGACAGGGGCGGCACAGATACGCAGTATTTT. Protein product: CSAPPDRGGTDTQYF.